The T cell receptor beta chain described here comes from a study of blood T cells in healthy people across ages. The study's findings and limits: Per-million-T-cell TCR beta diversity fell roughly linearly with age.

Each donor supplied around 9.6 milliliters of peripheral blood. CDR3 size: 15 residues. Trimming took 9 bases from V and 1 from J, leaving 15 bases between them. Germline lookup yields CDR1 LGHDT and CDR2 YNNKEL (reference sequence). It was with a sample-barcoded 5' primer and a J-beta primer mix that a second PCR of roughly 7 to 12 cycles was run. Tags on each cDNA molecule came from a template-switch adaptor with 12 random nucleotides. TCRdb fed the 5' RACE reads into MiXCR, producing one record per CDR3 protein. The data hold about 290,000 distinct CDR3 sequences, with roughly 26% observed a single time. Comment on this clonotype: The target antigen is unknown. A read error is possible here, since a much larger clone lies one base away.

Specimen: blood. This rearrangement joins TRBV3-1 to TRBJ1-4; no clear D gene. The origin of this receptor is a woman in her 70s in good health. The CDR3 nucleotides are TGTGCCAGTCGAGGGCTTCCCATAACTAATGAAAAACTGTTTTTT. Its translation: CASRGLPITNEKLFF. The whole variable domain, remainder taken from reference TRBV3-1 and TRBJ1-4, is DTAVSQTPKYLVTQMGNDKSIKCEQNLGHDTMYWYKQDSKKFLKIMFSYNNKELIINETVPNRFSPKSPDKAHLNLHINSLELGDSAVYFCASRGLPITNEKLFFGSGTQLSVL.